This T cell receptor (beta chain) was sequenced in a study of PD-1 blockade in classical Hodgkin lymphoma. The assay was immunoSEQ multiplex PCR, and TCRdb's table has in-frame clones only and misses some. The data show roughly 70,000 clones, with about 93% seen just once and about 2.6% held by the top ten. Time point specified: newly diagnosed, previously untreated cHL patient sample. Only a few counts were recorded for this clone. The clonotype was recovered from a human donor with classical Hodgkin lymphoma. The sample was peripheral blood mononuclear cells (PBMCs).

CDR3 protein: CASSWGPYEQYF. CDR3 DNA sequence: TGTGCCAGCAGCTGGGGTCCCTACGAGCAGTACTTC. The rearrangement joins TRBV5-4 to TRBJ2-7; D is unresolved. Trimming took 3 bases from V and 2 from J, leaving 6 bases between them. Germline V CDR1 and CDR2: SGHNT, YYREEE (reference sequence). The CDR3 is 12 residues long.